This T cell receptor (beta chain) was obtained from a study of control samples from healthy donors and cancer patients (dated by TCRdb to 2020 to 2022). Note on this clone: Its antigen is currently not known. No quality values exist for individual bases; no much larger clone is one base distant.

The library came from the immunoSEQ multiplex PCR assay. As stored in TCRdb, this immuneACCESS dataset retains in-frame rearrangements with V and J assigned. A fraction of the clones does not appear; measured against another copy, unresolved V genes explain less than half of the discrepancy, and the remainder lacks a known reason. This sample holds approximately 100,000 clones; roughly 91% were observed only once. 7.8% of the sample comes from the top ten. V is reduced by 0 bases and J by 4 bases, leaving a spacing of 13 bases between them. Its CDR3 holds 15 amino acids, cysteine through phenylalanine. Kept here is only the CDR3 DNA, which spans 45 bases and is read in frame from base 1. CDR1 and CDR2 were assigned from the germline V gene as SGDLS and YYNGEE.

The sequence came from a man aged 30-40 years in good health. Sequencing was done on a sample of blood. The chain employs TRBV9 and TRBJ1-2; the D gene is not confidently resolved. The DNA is TGTGCCAGCAGCGTAGAGGCCATGACTGGCTATGGCTACACCTTC. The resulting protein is CASSVEAMTGYGYTF.